What follows are 23 T cell receptor beta chains derived from one specimen sequenced in a study of T-cell reconstitution after alpha-beta-depleted transplantation in children. Preparation of the TCRbeta library involved a method that used unique molecular identifiers. TCRdb called the PCR reads again in MiXCR, with one record for every CDR3 protein. The sample has a few hundred thousand distinct CDR3 sequences, around 21% seen once. The sequenced sample was PBMCs from the stem cell graft donor, obtained from the stem cell graft. All receptors come from a human donor who donated a stem cell graft to a child with acute myeloid leukemia.

V and J are TRBV28 and TRBJ2-7, with D possibly matching TRBD2 (6 bases). Trimming pared 4 bases from V and 0 bases from J, leaving 13 bases between. CDR3 length: 15 residues. CDR1 is MDHEN and CDR2 is SYDVKM in the germline V gene. CDR3 in amino acids: CASSSGDSDSYEQYF. The CDR3 nucleotides read TGTGCCAGCAGTTCCGGGGACTCTGACTCCTACGAGCAGTACTTC.

This clonotype has at least ten counts. This rearrangement joins TRBV29-1 to TRBJ2-3; 10 bases line up with TRBD1. The ends lost 0 bases at V and 5 bases at J; junction bases unmatched: 11. The germline V gene has CDR1 SQVTM and CDR2 ANQGSEA. The CDR3 sequence is 17 residues long. The CDR3: CSVEEWDRGQRVDTQYF. CDR3 DNA sequence: TGCAGCGTTGAAGAATGGGACAGGGGACAAAGAGTAGATACGCAGTATTTT.

The V and J genes are TRBV4-2 and TRBJ2-7; D is uncertain. Germline-derived CDR1 and CDR2 are LGHNA and YNFKEQ. V lost 3 bases to trimming and J lost 5 bases, with 5 bases between them. This CDR3 has 11 amino acids. Written as DNA, the CDR3 is TGTGCCAGCAGCCAGTCTGACGAGCAGTACTTC. Translated, it gives CASSQSDEQYF.

This clonotype was observed a few times. The rearrangement joins TRBV4-1 to TRBJ2-7; 11 nucleotides match TRBD1. The V and J ends lost 1 base and 2 bases, in that order; junction bases with no gene match: 1. Germline V gene lookup returns CDR1 MGHRA and CDR2 YSYEKL. This CDR3 is 15 amino acids long. CDR3 region: CASSQAGQGAYEQYF. CDR3 DNA sequence: TGCGCCAGCAGCCAAGCGGGACAGGGGGCCTACGAGCAGTACTTC.

The V gene is TRBV12-3 or TRBV12-4, the J gene TRBJ2-7; tentatively, D is TRBD2 (6 bases). Trimming removed 5 bases at V and 7 bases at J, with 12 bases between. The CDR3 has 12 residues. CDR3 coding DNA: TGTGCCAGCAGTCGTGCTGGGGGGGAGCAGTACTTC. It is translated as CASSRAGGEQYF.

The rearrangement uses TRBV20-1 and TRBJ2-7; a possible D gene is TRBD1 (5 bases). The germline CDR1 and CDR2 sequences are DFQATT and SNEGSKA (reference sequence). The CDR3 has 15 residues. Trimming removed 1 base from V and 2 bases from J, with 15 bases in between. This chain's CDR3 is CSARGRLDRPYEQYF. The CDR3 region has the DNA TGCAGTGCTAGAGGTCGGCTTGACAGACCCTACGAGCAGTACTTC.

This clonotype was counted between two and nine times. The V gene is TRBV6-1, the J gene TRBJ2-7; 11 nucleotides match TRBD2. The CDR3 is 14 residues long. Germline V CDR1 and CDR2: MNHNS, SASEGT. V was clipped by 5 bases and J by 6 bases; unmatched bases: 6. CDR3 sequence reads: CASSQLAGVAEQYF. CDR3 nucleotide sequence: TGTGCCAGCAGTCAACTAGCGGGAGTAGCCGAGCAGTACTTC.

Ten or more counts support this clonotype. V is TRBV7-2 and J is TRBJ1-5; 10 nucleotides align to TRBD1. Per the germline V gene, CDR1 is SGHTA and CDR2 is FQGNSA. The CDR3 has 15 amino acids. J was trimmed by 2 bases and V by 5 bases; bases with no gene match: 3. This CDR3 is CASSAGTGGNQPQHF. The DNA of the CDR3 is TGTGCCAGCAGCGCCGGGACAGGGGGCAATCAGCCCCAGCATTTT.

Many counts were recorded for this clonotype. The chain uses TRBV5-1 and TRBJ2-1; no reliable D call. V was trimmed by 4 bases and J by 4 bases, leaving 9 bases between them. The CDR3 extends over 13 amino acids. CDR1 and CDR2 (germline): SGHRS, YFSETQ. CDR3: CASSPTGYNEQFF. CDR3 DNA sequence: TGCGCCAGCAGCCCGACCGGGTACAATGAGCAGTTCTTC.

This clonotype was seen more than once but under ten times. The rearrangement joins TRBV28 to TRBJ2-3; 14 bases match TRBD2. Germline V gene lookup returns CDR1 MDHEN and CDR2 SYDVKM. The CDR3 is made up of 18 amino acids. The V and J ends lost 5 bases and 1 base, in that order; junction bases with no gene match: 8. The CDR3 here is CASSTPGLAGEGTDTQYF. CDR3 DNA sequence: TGTGCCAGCAGTACACCGGGACTAGCGGGAGAGGGCACAGATACGCAGTATTTT.

At least ten counts were recorded for this clonotype. V is TRBV20-1 and J is TRBJ2-3, with TRBD1 identical over 9 bases. CDR1 and CDR2 from the germline V gene are DFQATT and SNEGSKA (reference sequence). V shed 6 bases, J shed 4 bases, and the junction held 8 bases outside the gene matches. The CDR3 has 14 residues. CDR3 residues: CSAPSRDRADTQYF. The CDR3 DNA sequence: TGCAGTGCCCCTTCCCGGGACAGGGCAGATACGCAGTATTTT.

This clonotype has only a few counts. The chain combines TRBV10-3 with TRBJ2-3, with a possible D match to TRBD1 (6 bases). V lost 4 bases and J 6 bases, leaving 17 bases between the germline ends. This CDR3 comprises 15 residues. Per germline, CDR1 ENHRY and CDR2 SYGVKD. The CDR3, as DNA: TGTGCCATCAGTGCGGGTACAGGGAGTGGGGATACGCAGTATTTT. Translation: CAISAGTGSGDTQYF.

The CDR3 coding sequence is TGTGCCATCAGTGAGTCGGGACTTACCTACGAGCAGTACTTC. Translating gives CAISESGLTYEQYF. The chain recombines TRBV10-3 with TRBJ2-7; D is perhaps TRBD2 (6 bases). Deletions cut 0 bases from V and 2 bases from J, with 8 bases between. CDR1 and CDR2 (germline): ENHRY, SYGVKD. CDR3 length: 14 amino acids.

The chain combines TRBV24-1 with TRBJ2-2; D is perhaps TRBD2 (6 bases). Germline V gives CDR1 KGHDR, CDR2 SFDVKD. Between the trimmed V and J ends, which lost 7 bases and 6 bases, there was a span of 8 bases. This CDR3 spans 12 amino acids. CDR3 loop: CATRRDSGELFF. CDR3 nucleotides: TGTGCCACCAGGCGGGATTCCGGGGAGCTGTTTTTT.

This clonotype was recorded many times. This chain links TRBV12-3 or TRBV12-4 with TRBJ2-2; D uncertain. The CDR3 totals 13 residues. V lost 7 bases and J lost 0, with 6 bases in between. This CDR3 reads CASTSTNTGELFF. The CDR3 DNA is TGTGCCAGCACCAGCACGAACACCGGGGAGCTGTTTTTT.

The chain uses TRBV12-3 or TRBV12-4 and TRBJ2-1; D ambiguous. The V and J ends lost 6 bases and 3 bases respectively, with 15 bases between them. This CDR3 has 15 amino acids. CDR3 region: CASSPWRKSYNEQFF. The CDR3 DNA is TGTGCCAGCAGCCCCTGGAGAAAGAGCTACAATGAGCAGTTCTTC.

This clonotype was picked up one time. The genes are TRBV20-1 and TRBJ2-5; D possibly matches TRBD1 or TRBD2 (5 bases each). Germline lookup yields CDR1 DFQATT and CDR2 SNEGSKA (reference sequence). The CDR3 runs 16 residues. V was pared by 0 bases and J by 3 bases, with 17 bases between. The CDR3, as DNA: TGCAGTGCTAGAGATATTGGGGGAGTGATGGAAGAGACCCAGTACTTC. Translating it yields CSARDIGGVMEETQYF.

V is TRBV12-3 or TRBV12-4 and J is TRBJ2-5; 7 positions agree with TRBD2. The CDR3 is made up of 16 amino acids. After removal of 6 bases from V and 1 base from J, the junction contained 11 bases not matched to a gene. CDR3 in DNA: TGTGCCAGCAGCCAACTTCTAGCGGCGCTCCAAGAGACCCAGTACTTC. Encoded protein: CASSQLLAALQETQYF.

This clonotype has just a few counts. V gene TRBV29-1 combines with J gene TRBJ2-5; 13 bases fit TRBD2. Germline values: CDR1 SQVTM, CDR2 ANQGSEA. CDR3 length: 15 amino acids. J gave up 4 bases and V 5 bases, and 7 bases lay outside the gene matches. CDR3 protein: CSVHRGLAGAETQYF. CDR3 DNA: TGCAGCGTTCACCGAGGACTAGCGGGAGCAGAGACCCAGTACTTC. Variable domain in full (rest from reference TRBV29-1 and TRBJ2-5): SAVISQKPSRDICQRGTSLTIQCQVDSQVTMMFWYRQQPGQSLTLIATANQGSEATYESGFVIDKFPISRPNLTFSTLTVSNMSPEDSSIYLCSVHRGLAGAETQYFGPGTRLLVL.

This clonotype was counted a few times. The CDR3 DNA follows: TGCAGCGTTGCCCTCCTAGGGGGAGGCGCCGGGGAGCTGTTTTTT. This sequence encodes CSVALLGGGAGELFF. The chain recombines TRBV29-1 with TRBJ2-2, with D perhaps assigned TRBD1 or TRBD2 (6 bases each). Trimming took 4 bases from V and 6 from J, leaving 18 bases between them. From germline, CDR1 is SQVTM and CDR2 ANQGSEA. The CDR3 consists of 15 residues.

This clonotype was detected many times. The chain links TRBV12-3 or TRBV12-4 to TRBJ2-1; 11 bases align to TRBD1. The CDR3 is 15 residues long. J was trimmed by 4 bases and V by 4 bases; bases with no gene match: 3. The CDR3 sequence is CASSSDRGQYNEQFF. CDR3 nucleotides: TGTGCCAGCAGTTCGGACAGGGGGCAGTACAATGAGCAGTTCTTC.

This clonotype was detected a few times. The J gene is TRBJ2-7, the V gene TRBV7-2, with 8 bases that match TRBD2. The CDR3 loop spans 15 amino acids. The V segment lost 4 bases and the J segment 4 bases; nucleotides outside the gene matches: 9. Germline lookup yields CDR1 SGHTA and CDR2 FQGNSA. The CDR3 coding sequence is TGTGCCAGCAGCTCCCAGAGCGGGAGTATGTACGAGCAGTACTTC. Amino acid sequence: CASSSQSGSMYEQYF.

This clonotype appeared a few times. The chain recombines TRBV2 with TRBJ2-7; no firm D call. V lost 4 bases to trimming and J lost 4 bases, with 8 bases between them. From germline, CDR1 is SNHLY and CDR2 FYNNEI. The CDR3 totals 12 residues. The CDR3 here is CASSGTGYEQYF. In nucleotides, the CDR3 is TGTGCCAGCAGTGGGACCGGGTACGAGCAGTACTTC.